This T cell receptor beta chain came from a study of blood T cell repertoires in COVID-19. Study-level information: COVID-19 samples, acute and convalescent, were from the United States, Italy and Spain. Nucleic acid was either cDNA or gDNA, and it came from T cells, B-cell-depleted T cells, or PBMCs.

As handled by the study authors: The assay estimated nucleated cells by amplifying reference gene primers. The repertoire was sequenced with immunoSEQ multiplex PCR; TCRdb's copy has only in-frame clones and lacks some. V, J and clone size reflect that table, while D and trimming were determined from the DNA. The sample lists 55,000 to 75,000 clones, over 65% occurring once. This CDR3 contains 14 residues. CDR1 is KGHDR, CDR2 SFDVKD, per germline. V lost 2 bases and J lost 3, with 9 bases in between. The receptor was isolated from an older woman with acute or convalescent COVID-19. The V gene is TRBV24-1, the J gene TRBJ1-2; a weak D match, TRBD1 (5 bases). The sequenced sample was peripheral blood. CDR3 sequence: CATSDSGRDYGYTF. The CDR3 DNA follows: TGTGCCACCAGTGATTCGGGCAGGGACTATGGCTACACCTTC.